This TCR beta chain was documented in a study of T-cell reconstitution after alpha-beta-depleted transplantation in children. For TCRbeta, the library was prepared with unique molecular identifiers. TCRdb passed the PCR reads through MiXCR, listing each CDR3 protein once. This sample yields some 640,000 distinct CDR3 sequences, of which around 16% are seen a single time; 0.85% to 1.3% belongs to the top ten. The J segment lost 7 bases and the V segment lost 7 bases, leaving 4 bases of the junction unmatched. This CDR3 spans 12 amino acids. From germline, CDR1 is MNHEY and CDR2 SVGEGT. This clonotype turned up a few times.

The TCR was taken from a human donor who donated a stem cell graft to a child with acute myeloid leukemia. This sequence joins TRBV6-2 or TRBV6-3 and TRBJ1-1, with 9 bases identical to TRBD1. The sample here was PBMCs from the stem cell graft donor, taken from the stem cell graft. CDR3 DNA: TGTGCCAGCACCGGGACAGGGATTGAAGCTTTCTTT. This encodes CASTGTGIEAFF.